Given below is one TCR beta chain in context. In the original analysis: Estimates of nucleated cell counts were drawn from the amplification of reference gene primers. Using immunoSEQ multiplex PCR, the repertoire was profiled, and TCRdb retains in-frame clones only, with some absent. Clone size and V and J calls were adopted from that table, with D and trimming inferred from the DNA. The table has tens of thousands of clones, about 88% seen once; the top ten hold approximately 10%. This sample is part of a study of blood T cell repertoires in COVID-19. Study overall: In each case, the material was cDNA or gDNA derived from T cells, B-cell-depleted T cells, or PBMCs.

Germline assignment: CDR1 MDHEN and CDR2 SYDVKM. CDR3 size: 13 residues. The ends lost 6 bases at V and 5 bases at J; junction bases unmatched: 5. Sequencing was performed on peripheral blood. The chain couples TRBV28 to TRBJ2-5; 8 bases match TRBD2. This clonotype originated in a man between 45 and 60 years old with active COVID-19. CDR3 residues: CASSGGARETQYF. The DNA for the CDR3 is TGTGCCAGCAGCGGGGGGGCTCGGGAGACCCAGTACTTC.